This entry concerns a single T cell receptor beta chain. The sample belongs to a study of cytomegalovirus exposure and HLA in healthy donors. This table comes from immunoSEQ multiplex PCR, and its TCRdb copy is limited to in-frame clones, with some not included. This table has roughly 100,000 clones, about 88% appearing once. The CDR3 is 16 residues long. The V gene end was trimmed by 5 bases and the J gene end by 7 bases; junction bases not matched to a gene: 16. Germline V CDR1 and CDR2: SNHLY, FYNNEI. The V call is TRBV2, the J call TRBJ2-7; 8 bases match TRBD2. The sequencing input was PBMCs. This receptor was identified in a woman aged 18-30 years in good health and CMV-seropositive. The CDR3 DNA follows: TGTGCCAGCAGTCCGAGGAGGCGGGGGGACCCTAGTGAGCAGTACTTC. Translation: CASSPRRRGDPSEQYF. Full variable domain (rest looked up from reference TRBV2 and TRBJ2-7): EPEVTQTPSHQVTQMGQEVILRCVPISNHLYFYWYRQILGQKVEFLVSFYNNEISEKSEIFDDQFSVERPDGSNFTLKIRSTKLEDSAMYFCASSPRRRGDPSEQYFGPGTRLTVT.